This T cell receptor beta chain stems from a study of cytomegalovirus exposure and HLA in healthy donors. Overall study findings and caveats: TCR beta sequences reportedly predicted most subjects' HLA-A and HLA-B alleles accurately. Some segments of the V type, notably TRBV6-2 and TRBV6-3, were excluded as indistinguishable.

As for this clone: The antigen is undetermined.

A multiplex PCR was run with 60 Vbeta primers and 13 Jbeta primers. Libraries were prepared by immunoSEQ multiplex PCR; TCRdb keeps only in-frame clonotypes and omits some of them. The sample consists of roughly 190,000 clones, roughly four fifths of them appearing once. CDR1 is MNHEY and CDR2 is SMNVEV in the germline V gene (reference sequence). The CDR3 contains 14 residues. Between the trimmed V and J ends, which lost 6 bases and 0 bases, there was a span of 11 bases. Sequencing was done on a sample of PBMCs. The chain links TRBV27 to TRBJ1-1; a weak D match, TRBD1 (5 bases). The clonotype was recovered from a man aged 18 to 35 in good health and CMV-seronegative. CDR3 DNA sequence: TGTGCCAGCAGACCGACAGTCATGAACACTGAAGCTTTCTTT. Its protein is CASRPTVMNTEAFF.